The sequence of this TCR beta chain was determined in a study of blood T cell repertoires in COVID-19. CDR3 size: 15 residues. V lost 0 bases to trimming and J lost 3 bases, with 13 bases between them. Germline CDR1 SGHKS, CDR2 YYEKEE (reference sequence). Sequencing was performed with immunoSEQ multiplex PCR; in TCRdb, only in-frame clones are kept and a portion is missing. This sample yields more than 200,000 clones, of which nearly 90% are seen a single time; 10% to 11% belongs to the top ten. Individuals aged about 18 to 90 years were recruited from 24 US areas. Sequencing was performed on PBMCs or T cells enriched from blood (not recorded which). The chain links TRBV5-5 to TRBJ2-7; D possibly corresponds to TRBD1 (7 bases). This TCR derives from a young man who had recovered from COVID-19. CDR3 loop: CASSLVGRGDYEQYF. The DNA of the CDR3 is TGTGCCAGCAGCTTGGTTGGCAGGGGGGACTACGAGCAGTACTTC.